This is a list of T cell receptor beta chains from one sample in a study of somatic mutations in cytotoxic T cells in rheumatoid arthritis. The repertoire was sequenced with immunoSEQ multiplex PCR; TCRdb's copy has only in-frame clones and lacks some. Of some 26,000 clones detected, about 81% appear once; the ten largest clones hold around 5%. Source material: CD8+ T cells sorted from blood. The receptors were sampled from a man between 50 and 59 years old in good health. CDR3s include the opening cysteine and the closing phenylalanine or tryptophan. Each record gives: J gene, V gene, clone size, CDR3 length, D gene, CDR3 DNA, CDR3 protein. D genes are given only for firm matches. Rows give clone size only sometimes, using once, few, many, or a class for an expanded clone.

TRBJ1-2 TRBV28 once 15 TRBD1 TGTGCCAGCAGACCTCGACAGGGGGTTCTCTATGGCTACACCTTC CASRPRQGVLYGYTF
TRBJ1-1 TRBV7-6 - 14 - TGTGCCAGCAGCTTAACGGGGGCTGGCACTGAAGCTTTCTTT CASSLTGAGTEAFF
TRBJ1-2 TRBV6-5 few 14 - TGTGCCAGCAGTTATTCGCAGGGTGGGAATGGCTACACCTTC CASSYSQGGNGYTF
TRBJ2-7 TRBV11-2 once 17 TRBD2 TGTGCCAGCAGCTTAGATCAAGCACGGGAGGGGGTGGGCGAGCAGTACTTC CASSLDQAREGVGEQYF
TRBJ2-5 TRBV6-6 once 16 TRBD1 TGTGCCAGCAGTTACACAAGGACAGGGGGCTTGAAGACCCAGTACTTC CASSYTRTGGLKTQYF
TRBJ2-7 TRBV7-9 - 15 - TGTGCCAGCAGCTCATCTTCCGGGGACTCCTACGAGCAGTACTTC CASSSSSGDSYEQYF
TRBJ2-5 TRBV11-3 - 14 TRBD1 TGTGCCAGCAGACCTGGACAGGACCAAGAGACCCAGTACTTC CASRPGQDQETQYF
TRBJ1-1 TRBV6-6 few 9 - TGTGCCAGCAGCAAGCCTACTTTCTTT CASSKPTFF
TRBJ2-3 TRBV13 - 13 TRBD2 TGTGCCAGCAGCTGGACTAGCGAAGATACGCAGTATTTT CASSWTSEDTQYF
TRBJ1-3 TRBV21-1 - 14 - TGTGCCAGCAGTGACAGGGGGCGTGAAAACACCATATATTTT CASSDRGRENTIYF
TRBJ2-7 TRBV7-9 - 15 - TGTGCCAGCAGCTTGAAGGACAAGCGAGGATCCGAGCAGTACTTC CASSLKDKRGSEQYF
TRBJ2-7 TRBV5-4 once 16 TRBD2 TGTGCCAGCAGCGTTGATCCGGGACTAGCGGGTTACGAGCAGTACTTC CASSVDPGLAGYEQYF
TRBJ1-1 TRBV4-1 medium-sized 12 - TGCGCCAGCAGCCAGGATGGCATGCGCGCTTTCTTT CASSQDGMRAFF
TRBJ1-2 TRBV2 - 15 - TGTGCCAGCAGTGATAGCTACACAACCAACTATGGCTACACCTTC CASSDSYTTNYGYTF
TRBJ1-1 TRBV2 - 15 - TGTGCCAGCAGGGGGGGCGCGGGGATACAAAATGAAGCTTTCTTT CASRGGAGIQNEAFF
TRBJ1-1 TRBV10-2 - 14 TRBD1 TGCGCCAGCAGGGACAGGACTATGAACACTGAAGCTTTCTTT CASRDRTMNTEAFF
TRBJ1-3 TRBV9 - 14 - TGTGCCAGCAGCCCCGAGGGCTCTGGAAACACCATATATTTT CASSPEGSGNTIYF
TRBJ2-1 TRBV20-1 - 11 - TGCAGTGCTTGGTATAGCAATGAGCAGTTCTTC CSAWYSNEQFF
TRBJ1-2 TRBV2 - 13 - TGTGCCAGCGGAGGCAGGATCAACTATGGCTACACCTTC CASGGRINYGYTF
TRBJ2-1 TRBV7-9 once 15 TRBD2 TGTGCCAGCAGCTTAGCTAGCGGGAGAAGCAATGAGCAGTTCTTC CASSLASGRSNEQFF
TRBJ2-7 TRBV7-9 few 14 - TGTGCCAGCAGCTTAGTCTACACTCCCTACGAGCAGTACTTC CASSLVYTPYEQYF
TRBJ1-5 TRBV9 - 15 - TGTGCCAGCAGTAAAACTGGACGCGACAATCAGCCCCAGCATTTT CASSKTGRDNQPQHF
TRBJ1-1 TRBV30 few 14 - TGTGCCTGGAGTGTAAAAGGGAAATACACTGAAGCTTTCTTT CAWSVKGKYTEAFF
TRBJ2-1 TRBV7-9 once 16 - TGTGCCAGCAGCTACCCCCCAACCGGACGGTACAATGAGCAGTTCTTC CASSYPPTGRYNEQFF
TRBJ2-1 TRBV9 - 15 - TGTGCCAGCAGCGTAGTAAGCGGAACCTACAATGAGCAGTTCTTC CASSVVSGTYNEQFF
TRBJ1-1 TRBV2 few 13 - TGTGCCAGCAGTCCTGATCTGAACACTGAAGCTTTCTTT CASSPDLNTEAFF
TRBJ2-7 TRBV11-2 - 14 - TGTGCCAGCAGCTTAGAAAACATCTCCTACGAGCAGTACTTC CASSLENISYEQYF
TRBJ2-7 TRBV18 - 16 TRBD2 TGTGCCAGCTCAGCCGATCCGGGTAGCGGGAGCTACGAGCAGTACTTC CASSADPGSGSYEQYF
TRBJ2-5 TRBV30 - 13 - TGTGCCTGGAGTGGGAACTACCAAGAGACCCAGTACTTC CAWSGNYQETQYF
TRBJ2-3 TRBV4-2 - 16 TRBD2 TGTGCCAGCAGCCAACTAGCGGGAGGCCCCACAGATACGCAGTATTTT CASSQLAGGPTDTQYF